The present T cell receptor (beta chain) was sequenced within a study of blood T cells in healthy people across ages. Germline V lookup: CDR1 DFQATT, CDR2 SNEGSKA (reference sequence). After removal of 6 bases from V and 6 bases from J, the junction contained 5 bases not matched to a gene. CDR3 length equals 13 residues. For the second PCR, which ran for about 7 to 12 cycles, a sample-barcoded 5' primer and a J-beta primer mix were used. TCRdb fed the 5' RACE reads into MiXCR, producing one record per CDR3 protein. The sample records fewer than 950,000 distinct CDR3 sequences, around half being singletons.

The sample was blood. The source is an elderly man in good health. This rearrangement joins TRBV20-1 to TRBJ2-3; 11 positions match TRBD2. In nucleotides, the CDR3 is TGCAGTGCCAGTGCTAGCGGGGGGGATACGCAGTATTTT. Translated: CSASASGGDTQYF.